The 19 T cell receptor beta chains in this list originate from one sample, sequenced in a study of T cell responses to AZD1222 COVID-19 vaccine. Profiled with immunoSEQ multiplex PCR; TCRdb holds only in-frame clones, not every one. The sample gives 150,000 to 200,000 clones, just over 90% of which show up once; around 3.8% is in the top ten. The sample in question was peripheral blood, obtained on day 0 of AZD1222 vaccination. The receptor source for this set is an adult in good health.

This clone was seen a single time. The CDR3 loop is CASSLGTAGGSGANVLTF. The DNA for the CDR3 is TGTGCCAGCAGCTTGGGTACTGCAGGGGGCTCTGGGGCCAACGTCCTGACTTTC. The chain couples TRBV7-6 to TRBJ2-6, with TRBD1 matching over 7 bases. The CDR3 loop spans 18 amino acids. J lost 0 bases, V lost 3 bases, and 8 bases had no gene match. Germline V gene data show CDR1 as SGHVS and CDR2 as FNYEAQ.

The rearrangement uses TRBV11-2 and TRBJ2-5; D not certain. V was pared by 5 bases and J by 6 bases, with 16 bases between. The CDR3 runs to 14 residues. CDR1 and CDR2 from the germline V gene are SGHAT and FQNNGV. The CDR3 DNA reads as TGTGCCAGCAGCCCGGACCCATTGGCTAAGACCCAGTACTTC. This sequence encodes CASSPDPLAKTQYF.

In nucleotides, the CDR3 is TGTGCCAGCAGGCTTCGGGGGGGTTACACTGAAGCTTTCTTT. Protein sequence: CASRLRGGYTEAFF. V usage is TRBV27 and J usage is TRBJ1-1; D is possibly TRBD1 (5 bases). The CDR3 spans 14 residues. Looked up from germline, CDR1 is MNHEY and CDR2 is SMNVEV (reference sequence). Trimming took off 6 bases at V and 3 bases at J, with 14 bases between the two ends.

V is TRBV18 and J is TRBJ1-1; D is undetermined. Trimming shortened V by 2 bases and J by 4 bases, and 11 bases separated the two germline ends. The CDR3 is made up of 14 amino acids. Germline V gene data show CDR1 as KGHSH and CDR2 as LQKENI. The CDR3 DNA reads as TGTGCCAGCTCACCAAAGGGATTGGGCACTGAAGCTTTCTTT. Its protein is CASSPKGLGTEAFF.

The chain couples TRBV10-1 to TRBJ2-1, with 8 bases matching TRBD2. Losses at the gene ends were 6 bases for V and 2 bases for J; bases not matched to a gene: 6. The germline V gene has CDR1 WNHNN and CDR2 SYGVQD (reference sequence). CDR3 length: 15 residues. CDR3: CASREAGAAYNEQFF. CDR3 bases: TGCGCCAGCAGGGAAGCGGGAGCCGCCTACAATGAGCAGTTCTTC.

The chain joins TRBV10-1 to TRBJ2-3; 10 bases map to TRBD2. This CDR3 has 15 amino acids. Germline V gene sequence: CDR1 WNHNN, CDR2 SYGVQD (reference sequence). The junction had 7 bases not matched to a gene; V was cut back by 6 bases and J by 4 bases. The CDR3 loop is CASSTQREGADTQYF. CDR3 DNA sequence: TGCGCCAGCAGCACCCAGCGGGAGGGCGCAGATACGCAGTATTTT.

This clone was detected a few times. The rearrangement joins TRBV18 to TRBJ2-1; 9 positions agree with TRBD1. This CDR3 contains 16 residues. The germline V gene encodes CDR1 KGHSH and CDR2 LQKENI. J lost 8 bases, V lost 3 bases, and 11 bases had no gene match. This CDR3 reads CASSPPTGGYRDEQFF. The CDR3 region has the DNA TGTGCCAGCTCACCCCCGACAGGGGGGTATCGCGATGAGCAGTTCTTC. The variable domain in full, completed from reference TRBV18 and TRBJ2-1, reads NAGVMQNPRHLVRRRGQEARLRCSPMKGHSHVYWYRQLPEEGLKFMVYLQKENIIDESGMPKERFSAEFPKEGPSILRIQQVVRGDSAAYFCASSPPTGGYRDEQFFGPGTRLTVL.

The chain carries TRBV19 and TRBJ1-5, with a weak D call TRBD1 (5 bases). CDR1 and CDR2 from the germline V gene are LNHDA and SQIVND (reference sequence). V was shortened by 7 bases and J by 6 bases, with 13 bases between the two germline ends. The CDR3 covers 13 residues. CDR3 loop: CASTPGGGQPQHF. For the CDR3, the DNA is TGTGCCAGTACCCCCGGGGGGGGTCAGCCCCAGCATTTT.

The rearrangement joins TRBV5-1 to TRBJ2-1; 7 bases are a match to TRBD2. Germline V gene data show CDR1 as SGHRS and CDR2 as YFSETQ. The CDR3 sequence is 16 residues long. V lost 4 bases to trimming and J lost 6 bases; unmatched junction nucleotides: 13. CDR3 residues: CASSPPRSGIFNEQFF. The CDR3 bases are TGCGCCAGCAGCCCGCCCAGGAGCGGGATTTTCAATGAGCAGTTCTTC.

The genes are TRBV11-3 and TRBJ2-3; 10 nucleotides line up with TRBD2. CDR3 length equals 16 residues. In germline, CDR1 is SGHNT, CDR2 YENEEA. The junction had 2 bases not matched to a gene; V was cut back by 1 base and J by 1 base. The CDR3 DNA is TGTGCCAGCAGCTTAGGGCTAGCGGGGGGCACAGATACGCAGTATTTT. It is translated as CASSLGLAGGTDTQYF.

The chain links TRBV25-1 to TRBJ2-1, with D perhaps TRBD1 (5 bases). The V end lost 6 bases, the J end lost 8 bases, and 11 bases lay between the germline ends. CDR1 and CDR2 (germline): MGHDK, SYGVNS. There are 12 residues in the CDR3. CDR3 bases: TGTGCCAGCAGCCTCTGGGGCTATGAGCAGTTCTTC. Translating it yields CASSLWGYEQFF.

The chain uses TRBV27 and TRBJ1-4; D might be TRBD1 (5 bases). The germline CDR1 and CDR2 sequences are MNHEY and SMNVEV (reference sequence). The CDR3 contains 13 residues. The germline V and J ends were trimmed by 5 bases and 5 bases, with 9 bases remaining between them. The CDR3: CASSPRGNEKLFF. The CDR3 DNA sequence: TGTGCCAGCAGTCCGCGGGGGAATGAAAAACTGTTTTTT. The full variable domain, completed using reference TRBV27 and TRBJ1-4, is EAQVTQNPRYLITVTGKKLTVTCSQNMNHEYMSWYRQDPGLGLRQIYYSMNVEVTDKGDVPEGYKVSRKEKRNFPLILESPSPNQTSLYFCASSPRGNEKLFFGSGTQLSVL.

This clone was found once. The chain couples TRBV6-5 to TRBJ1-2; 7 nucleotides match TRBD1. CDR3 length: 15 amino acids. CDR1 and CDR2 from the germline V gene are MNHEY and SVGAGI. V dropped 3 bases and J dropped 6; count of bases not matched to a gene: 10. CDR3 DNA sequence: TGTGCCAGCAGTTATTTACAGGGGCTTACGGATGGCTACACCTTC. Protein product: CASSYLQGLTDGYTF.

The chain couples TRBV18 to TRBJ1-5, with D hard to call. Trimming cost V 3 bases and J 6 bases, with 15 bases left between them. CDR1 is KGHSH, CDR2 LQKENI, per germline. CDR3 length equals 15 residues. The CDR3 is CASSPGRGEGQPQHF. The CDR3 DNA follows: TGTGCCAGCTCACCGGGTCGAGGAGAGGGTCAGCCCCAGCATTTT.

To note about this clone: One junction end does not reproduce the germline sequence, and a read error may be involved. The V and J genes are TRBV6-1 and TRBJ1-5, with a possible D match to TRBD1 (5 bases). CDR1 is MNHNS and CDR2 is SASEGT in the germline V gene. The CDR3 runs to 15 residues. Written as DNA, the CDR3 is TGTGCCAGCAGGGAAGACAGACTCTACAATCAGCCCCAGCATTTT. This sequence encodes CASREDRLYNQPQHF.

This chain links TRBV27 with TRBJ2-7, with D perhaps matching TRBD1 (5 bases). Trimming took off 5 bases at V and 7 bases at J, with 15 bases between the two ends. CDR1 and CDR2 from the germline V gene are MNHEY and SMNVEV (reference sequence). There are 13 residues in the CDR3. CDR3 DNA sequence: TGTGCCAGCAGTGGGGCAGGATGGCAAGAGCAGTACTTC. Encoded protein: CASSGAGWQEQYF.

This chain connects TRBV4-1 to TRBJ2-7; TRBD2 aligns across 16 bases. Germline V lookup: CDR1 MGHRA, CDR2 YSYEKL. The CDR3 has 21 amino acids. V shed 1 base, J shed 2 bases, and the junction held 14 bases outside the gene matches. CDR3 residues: CASSQGHDSGLAGGPAYEQYF. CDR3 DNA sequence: TGCGCCAGCAGCCAAGGTCATGACTCGGGACTAGCGGGAGGGCCTGCCTACGAGCAGTACTTC.

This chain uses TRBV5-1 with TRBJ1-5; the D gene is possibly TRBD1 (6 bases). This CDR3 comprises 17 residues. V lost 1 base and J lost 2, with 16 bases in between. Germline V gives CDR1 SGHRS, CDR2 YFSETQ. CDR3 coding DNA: TGCGCCAGCAGCTTGATTCCCACGGGGGCTGGCAATCAGCCCCAGCATTTT. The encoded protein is CASSLIPTGAGNQPQHF.

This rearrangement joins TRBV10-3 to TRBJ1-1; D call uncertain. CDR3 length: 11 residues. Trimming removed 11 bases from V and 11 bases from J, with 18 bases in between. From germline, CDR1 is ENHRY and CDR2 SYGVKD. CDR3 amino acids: CAVKSGWEAFF. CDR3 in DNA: TGTGCCGTAAAAAGCGGCTGGGAGGCTTTCTTT.